This T cell receptor (beta chain) was profiled in a study of monozygotic twins with cystic fibrosis. Study information: With approximately 15 PCR cycles, barcoded libraries came from 3 to 3.5 micrograms of fragmented DNA. Study outcomes and limitations: V usage most resembled the co-twin in 13 of 16 pairs. Monozygotic CF twins shared more identical nucleotide clonotypes than unrelated patients. Median Simpson clonality of approximately 0.0088 suggested naive T cells predominated.

As regards this clone: Its antigen is still unknown.

Profiling relied on immunoSEQ multiplex PCR, and the TCRdb table lists in-frame clones only, not all of them. The sample lists approximately 14,000 clones, approximately 92% occurring once. The CDR3 is made up of 14 amino acids. Trimming stripped 2 bases from V and 3 bases from J, with 10 bases between. Germline loops: CDR1 SGHNT, CDR2 YENEEA. The sample consisted of blood. The clonotype comes from a boy between 5 and 17 years old with cystic fibrosis. The chain links TRBV11-3 to TRBJ1-2; D is perhaps TRBD1 (5 bases). CDR3 DNA sequence: TGTGCCAGCAGCTTATCCCCGGGGGACTATGGCTACACCTTC. Amino acid sequence: CASSLSPGDYGYTF.